This record looks at one T cell receptor (beta chain) sequence and its context. These data belong to a study of T cell changes during pregnancy in multiple sclerosis. The CDR3 runs 13 residues. The germline V gene has CDR1 PRHDT and CDR2 FYEKMQ (reference sequence). Trimming removed 6 bases from V and 4 bases from J, with 12 bases in between. Profiled with immunoSEQ multiplex PCR; TCRdb holds only in-frame clones, not every one. There are approximately 46,000 clones in the sample; approximately 90% occur only once, and about 3.1% lies in the top ten. The material was CD8+ T cells from peripheral blood mononuclear cells, obtained in the second trimester of pregnancy. The chain carries TRBV13 and TRBJ1-1; D perhaps matches TRBD1 (6 bases). The source is a female donor with multiple sclerosis, enrolled in a pregnancy study. CDR3 in amino acids: CASRGDTSTEAFF. As DNA, the CDR3 is TGTGCCAGCAGAGGGGACACCTCCACTGAAGCTTTCTTT. The full variable domain, completed using reference TRBV13 and TRBJ1-1, is AAGVIQSPRHLIKEKRETATLKCYPIPRHDTVYWYQQGPGQDPQFLISFYEKMQSDKGSIPDRFSAQQFSDYHSELNMSSLELGDSALYFCASRGDTSTEAFFGQGTRLTVV.